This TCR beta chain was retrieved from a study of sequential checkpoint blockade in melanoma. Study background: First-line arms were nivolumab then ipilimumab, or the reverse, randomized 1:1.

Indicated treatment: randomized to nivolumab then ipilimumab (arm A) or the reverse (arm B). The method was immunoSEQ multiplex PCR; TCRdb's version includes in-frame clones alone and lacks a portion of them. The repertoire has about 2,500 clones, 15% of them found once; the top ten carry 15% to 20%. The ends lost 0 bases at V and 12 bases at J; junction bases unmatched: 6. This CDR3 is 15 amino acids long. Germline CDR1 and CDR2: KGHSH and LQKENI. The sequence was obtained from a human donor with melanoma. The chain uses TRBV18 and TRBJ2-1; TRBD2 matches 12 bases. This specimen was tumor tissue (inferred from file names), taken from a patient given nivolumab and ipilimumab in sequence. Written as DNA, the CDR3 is TGTGCCAGCTCACCACCGTCTAGCGGGGGGGCGGGGCAGTTCTTC. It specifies CASSPPSSGGAGQFF.